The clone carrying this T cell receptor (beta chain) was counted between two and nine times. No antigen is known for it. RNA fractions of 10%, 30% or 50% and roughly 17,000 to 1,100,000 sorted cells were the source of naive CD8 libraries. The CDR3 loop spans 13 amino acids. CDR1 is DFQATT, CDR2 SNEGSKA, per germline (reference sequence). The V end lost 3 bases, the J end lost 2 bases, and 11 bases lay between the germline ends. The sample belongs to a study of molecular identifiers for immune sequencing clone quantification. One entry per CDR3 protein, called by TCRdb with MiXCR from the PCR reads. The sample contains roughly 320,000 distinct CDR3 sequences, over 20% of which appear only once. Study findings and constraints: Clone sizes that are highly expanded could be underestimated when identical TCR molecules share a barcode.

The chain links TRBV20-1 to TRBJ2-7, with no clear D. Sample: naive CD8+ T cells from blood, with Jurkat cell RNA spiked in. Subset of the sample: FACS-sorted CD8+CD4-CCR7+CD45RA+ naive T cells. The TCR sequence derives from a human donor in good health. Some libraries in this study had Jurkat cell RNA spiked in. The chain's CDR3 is CSARGGYPYEQYF. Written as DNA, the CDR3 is TGCAGTGCTAGGGGCGGTTATCCCTACGAGCAGTACTTC.